A single sample is the source of the 20 T cell receptor beta chains below, sequenced in a study of cytomegalovirus exposure and HLA in healthy donors. This PCR relied on a set of 60 Vbeta primers and 13 Jbeta primers. Method: immunoSEQ multiplex PCR; TCRdb's copy keeps in-frame clones and lacks some. Here the sample spans some 190,000 clones, 76% being singletons. Specimen: PBMCs. These receptors came from a man aged 18 to 30 in good health and CMV-seronegative.

The gene calls are TRBV29-1 and TRBJ2-7; 10 nucleotides line up with TRBD1. Germline values: CDR1 SQVTM, CDR2 ANQGSEA. V lost 7 bases to trimming and J lost 3 bases; unmatched junction nucleotides: 6. This CDR3 has 13 residues. This CDR3 reads CSDRDRGVYEQYF. CDR3 bases: TGCAGCGACCGGGACAGGGGAGTCTACGAGCAGTACTTC.

J is TRBJ2-1 and V is TRBV6-1, with a possible D match to TRBD2 (6 bases). From germline, CDR1 is MNHNS and CDR2 SASEGT. V lost 6 bases, J lost 5 bases, and 17 bases lay in between. The CDR3 sequence is 15 residues long. The CDR3 DNA follows: TGTGCCAGCAGAGTTGGGGCAGGGACTGACAATGAGCAGTTCTTC. Residues: CASRVGAGTDNEQFF.

This clone occurred a few times. The chain carries TRBV5-1 and TRBJ2-5; tentatively, D is TRBD2 (5 bases). The CDR3 extends over 12 amino acids. Germline values: CDR1 SGHRS, CDR2 YFSETQ. The V gene lost 3 bases and the J gene lost 5 bases, with 8 bases spanning the gap. The chain's CDR3 is CASSSPGETQYF. The DNA for the CDR3 is TGCGCCAGCAGCTCCCCGGGGGAGACCCAGTACTTC.

The rearrangement joins TRBV5-5 to TRBJ1-1; D might be TRBD1 (6 bases). Germline V gives CDR1 SGHKS, CDR2 YYEKEE (reference sequence). The CDR3 has 13 amino acids. V was pared by 7 bases and J by 3 bases, with 13 bases between. In nucleotides, the CDR3 is TGTGCCAGCGTCGCCAGGGGATACACTGAAGCTTTCTTT. Translation gives CASVARGYTEAFF.

This clone has only a few counts. The rearrangement links TRBV9 to TRBJ2-5, with TRBD2 as a possible D gene (7 bases). TRBJ2-7 explains the end of the DNA better; the J call may be wrong. CDR1 and CDR2 (germline): SGDLS, YYNGEE. CDR3 length: 15 residues. The CDR3 loop is CASSGGGGTSYEQYF. CDR3 nucleotide sequence: TGTGCCAGCAGCGGGGGGGGCGGCACCTCCTACGAGCAGTACTTC.

This chain uses TRBV30 with TRBJ1-5; 7 nucleotides agree with TRBD1. The CDR3 contains 16 residues. After removal of 0 bases from V and 4 bases from J, the junction contained 9 bases not matched to a gene. Germline values: CDR1 GTSNPN, CDR2 SVGIG (reference sequence). DNA for the CDR3: TGTGCCTGGAGTGTACCGGGGTCACAGGGGAATCAGCCCCAGCATTTT. This encodes CAWSVPGSQGNQPQHF. Looking up the rest from reference TRBV30 and TRBJ1-5 gives the full variable domain: SQTIHQWPATLVQPVGSPLSLECTVEGTSNPNLYWYRQAAGRGLQLLFYSVGIGQISSEVPQNLSASRPQDRQFILSSKKLLLSDSGFYLCAWSVPGSQGNQPQHFGDGTRLSIL.

The CDR3 region has the DNA TGTGCCAGCAGTTTCAGGCAGTCAGGGCAAGAGACCCAGTACTTC. Protein product: CASSFRQSGQETQYF. The J gene is TRBJ2-5, the V gene TRBV28, with a possible D match to TRBD1 (5 bases). There are 15 residues in the CDR3. V lost 3 bases and J lost 2, with 13 bases in between. The germline gives CDR1 MDHEN, CDR2 SYDVKM.

This clone was detected a few times. This sequence joins TRBV5-1 and TRBJ2-7, with 7 bases matching TRBD1. Germline assignment: CDR1 SGHRS and CDR2 YFSETQ. CDR3 size: 13 residues. Trimming at V came to 4 bases and at J to 1 base, leaving 2 bases not matched to a gene. CDR3 bases: TGCGCCAGCAGCCTGGACAGGTCCTACGAGCAGTACTTC. Translated, it gives CASSLDRSYEQYF.

The chain employs TRBV7-3 and TRBJ2-3; 12 nucleotides align to TRBD2. The CDR3 runs 16 residues. The trim removed 5 bases at V and 5 bases at J, leaving 8 bases unmatched. Germline assignment: CDR1 SGHTA and CDR2 FQGTGA. The CDR3 nucleotides read TGTGCCAGCAGCGACGGGGCTAGCGGGGGGGGAGATACGCAGTATTTT. This sequence encodes CASSDGASGGGDTQYF.

This chain connects TRBV7-8 to TRBJ2-1, with 7 bases that match TRBD2. This CDR3 is 17 amino acids long. Per the germline V gene, CDR1 is SGHVS and CDR2 is FQNEAQ. V lost 6 bases and J lost 2; bases outside the gene matches: 13. This chain's CDR3 is CASRPPYGGGPYNEQFF. Written as DNA, the CDR3 is TGTGCCAGCAGGCCCCCTTATGGGGGAGGGCCCTACAATGAGCAGTTCTTC.

This clone was detected once. The V and J genes are TRBV11-2 and TRBJ2-1, with D possibly TRBD1 on 5 matching bases. Germline loops: CDR1 SGHAT, CDR2 FQNNGV. The CDR3 runs to 14 residues. V was shortened by 4 bases and J by 7 bases, with 14 bases between the two germline ends. CDR3 bases: TGTGCCAGCAGCTCCCATGGGGCGGATAATGAGCAGTTCTTC. This gives the protein CASSSHGADNEQFF.

This clone has just a few counts. The chain's CDR3 is CASRPGQHTEAFF. In DNA form, the CDR3 reads TGTGCCAGTAGGCCAGGACAGCACACTGAAGCTTTCTTT. V is TRBV19 and J is TRBJ1-1; D may be TRBD1 (6 bases). This CDR3 contains 13 residues. The V end lost 6 bases, the J end lost 3 bases, and 11 bases lay between the germline ends. The V gene's germline CDR1 is LNHDA and CDR2 SQIVND (reference sequence).

CDR3 residues: CASSAGQGNSPLHF. The CDR3 nucleotides are TGTGCCAGCTCCGCGGGACAGGGGAATTCACCCCTCCACTTT. J is TRBJ1-6 and V is TRBV18; TRBD1 aligns across 10 bases. From germline, CDR1 is KGHSH and CDR2 LQKENI. The V gene end was trimmed by 6 bases and the J gene end by 7 bases; junction bases not matched to a gene: 3. The CDR3 runs 14 residues.

The gene calls are TRBV7-2 and TRBJ2-1; 11 bases agree with TRBD2. There are 14 residues in the CDR3. Germline trimming cut 7 bases from V and 6 bases from J; bases unmatched to any gene: 5. The V gene's germline CDR1 is SGHTA and CDR2 FQGNSA. CDR3 in DNA: TGTGCCAGCATCCTAACTAGCGGGGGCAATGAGCAGTTCTTC. It is translated as CASILTSGGNEQFF.

V and J are TRBV4-2 and TRBJ2-1, with D possibly matching TRBD1 (5 bases). CDR1 and CDR2 (germline): LGHNA, YNFKEQ. CDR3 length: 17 amino acids. V dropped 3 bases and J dropped 6 bases, with 21 bases sitting between them. DNA of the CDR3: TGTGCCAGCAGCCACCCCCCGGTGGGGATTAGGGGCAATGAGCAGTTCTTC. Protein sequence: CASSHPPVGIRGNEQFF.

The chain couples TRBV19 to TRBJ1-5; 9 nucleotides agree with TRBD1. Germline CDR1 LNHDA, CDR2 SQIVND (reference sequence). Trimming removed 5 bases from V and 3 bases from J; junction bases left unmatched: 5. The CDR3 has 15 amino acids. The CDR3 DNA is TGTGCCAGTAGTGAACGGACAGGGGACAATCAGCCCCAGCATTTT. This sequence encodes CASSERTGDNQPQHF.

The V and J genes are TRBV4-1 and TRBJ1-1; no firm D call. This CDR3 has 16 amino acids. Germline V gene sequence: CDR1 MGHRA, CDR2 YSYEKL. Trimming took off 5 bases at V and 4 bases at J, with 20 bases between the two ends. CDR3 in DNA: TGCGCCAGCAGCGGTCGGGTCGCGGCGGTGAGCACTGAAGCTTTCTTT. It codes for CASSGRVAAVSTEAFF.

V and J are TRBV2 and TRBJ2-3, with D possibly matching TRBD2 (5 bases). This CDR3 is built from 16 residues. Trimming removed 3 bases at V and 1 base at J, with 14 bases between. From germline, CDR1 is SNHLY and CDR2 FYNNEI. The chain's CDR3 is CASSDPVGSGTDTQYF. The CDR3 bases are TGTGCCAGCAGTGACCCCGTGGGTAGCGGCACAGATACGCAGTATTTT.

The rearrangement joins TRBV10-3 to TRBJ2-1, with D perhaps matching TRBD2 (7 bases). CDR3 length equals 15 residues. The V end lost 8 bases, the J end lost 0 bases, and 14 bases lay between the germline ends. The germline CDR1 and CDR2 sequences are ENHRY and SYGVKD. The CDR3 spells CAIGTGGSSYNEQFF. CDR3 in DNA: TGTGCCATCGGCACGGGGGGCAGCTCCTACAATGAGCAGTTCTTC.

The gene calls are TRBV6-6 and TRBJ2-7; 7 bases are shared with TRBD1. The V gene's germline CDR1 is MNHNY and CDR2 SVGAGI (reference sequence). Unmatched junction bases numbered 10, after V lost 6 bases and J lost 2 bases. CDR3 length: 15 residues. The CDR3 coding sequence is TGTGCCAGCAGCAGGCCGGGGACAGACACCTACGAGCAGTACTTC. Translation gives CASSRPGTDTYEQYF.